The source of this T cell receptor (beta chain) is a study of blood T cell repertoires in COVID-19. The overall study: The analysed material was cDNA or gDNA that came from T cells, B-cell-depleted T cells, or PBMCs.

Per germline, CDR1 MNHEY and CDR2 SVGEGT. The CDR3 spans 12 residues. V shed 3 bases and J shed 8 bases, with 10 bases lying between them. Only in-frame clones appear in the TCRdb table, and some are missing; sequencing was by immunoSEQ multiplex PCR. The sample shows about 530,000 clones, around nine tenths of them seen only once. The chain couples TRBV6-2 or TRBV6-3 to TRBJ1-2; D call uncertain. The receptor comes from a woman aged 45 to 65 with COVID-19, enrolled during active disease. Sample: peripheral blood. The chain's CDR3 is CASSYSLAGYTF. In DNA, the CDR3 is TGTGCCAGCAGTTATAGCCTCGCCGGCTACACCTTC.